This paragraph covers one T cell receptor beta chain sequence. As yet, its antigen is unknown. Selected positively for CCR7 and CD45RO-negative, naive CD8 cells excluded terminally differentiated effector memory CD45RA+ cells. The test was conducted at deep level. Method: immunoSEQ multiplex PCR; TCRdb's copy keeps in-frame clones and lacks some. This repertoire shows roughly 2,000,000 clones, over 85% found once; its top ten account for approximately 1.7%. These data come from a study of shared clonotypes between healthy human individuals. Study-level background: The donors, two women and three men, were aged 18 to 49. Plates per donor: three CD4 naive, three CD4 memory, two CD8 naive, one CD8 memory. Broader study findings: Donor clonotype sharing was expected to depend on sequencing depth.

The CDR3 covers 14 residues. The V gene lost 4 bases and the J gene lost 4 bases, with 14 bases spanning the gap. CDR1 and CDR2 (germline): MNHEY, SMNVEV (reference sequence). V and J are TRBV27 and TRBJ2-7; D may be TRBD2 (5 bases). The specimen was naive CD8+ T cells from PBMCs. This TCR was recovered from a man aged 18 to 29 in good health. Some clones in this sample may be carry-over from other donors' samples. This CDR3 is CASSSLGSGYEQYF. In DNA, the CDR3 is TGTGCCAGCAGTTCCCTAGGGAGCGGATACGAGCAGTACTTC.